This entry concerns a single T cell receptor (beta chain). Its cognate antigen is unknown. The V gene's germline CDR1 is MNHNS and CDR2 SASEGT. The CDR3 contains 15 residues. The J segment lost 5 bases and the V segment lost 1 base, leaving 5 bases of the junction unmatched. The sample is drawn from a study of OX40 agonist ivuxolimab in advanced cancers. General observations from the study: There were, on average, more expanded clones in CD8+ T cells than in CD4+.

Method: immunoSEQ multiplex PCR; TCRdb's copy keeps in-frame clones and lacks some. This sample has about 15,000 clones, with roughly 80% found just once. The TCR sequence derives from an adult with an advanced solid tumor such as melanoma, head and neck, liver or kidney cancer. The chain recombines TRBV6-1 with TRBJ1-5, with TRBD1 matching over 7 bases. The sample here was CD4+ or CD8+ T cells sorted from blood, taken in a trial of the OX40 agonist ivuxolimab. CDR3 DNA sequence: TGTGCCAGCAGTGAAGAAGAGGGGGCCCATCAGCCCCAGCATTTT. Amino acids: CASSEEEGAHQPQHF.